This T cell receptor beta chain was identified in a study of technical replicates of blood from a few donors. The germline CDR1 and CDR2 sequences are SGHDT and YYEEEE. The CDR3 has 15 amino acids. Deletions cut 2 bases from V and 5 bases from J, with 14 bases between. The protocol was immunoSEQ multiplex PCR, while the TCRdb copy is restricted to in-frame clones and leaves out a portion. This table has some 71,000 clones, 95% to 97% appearing once. The TCR originated in a human donor in good health. The sequencing input was T cells isolated from PBMCs. The V call is TRBV5-6, the J call TRBJ2-1; no firm D call. Here the CDR3 DNA reads TGTGCCAGCAGCTTTCAGGCAAACATAAACAATGAGCAGTTCTTC. Amino acid sequence: CASSFQANINNEQFF.